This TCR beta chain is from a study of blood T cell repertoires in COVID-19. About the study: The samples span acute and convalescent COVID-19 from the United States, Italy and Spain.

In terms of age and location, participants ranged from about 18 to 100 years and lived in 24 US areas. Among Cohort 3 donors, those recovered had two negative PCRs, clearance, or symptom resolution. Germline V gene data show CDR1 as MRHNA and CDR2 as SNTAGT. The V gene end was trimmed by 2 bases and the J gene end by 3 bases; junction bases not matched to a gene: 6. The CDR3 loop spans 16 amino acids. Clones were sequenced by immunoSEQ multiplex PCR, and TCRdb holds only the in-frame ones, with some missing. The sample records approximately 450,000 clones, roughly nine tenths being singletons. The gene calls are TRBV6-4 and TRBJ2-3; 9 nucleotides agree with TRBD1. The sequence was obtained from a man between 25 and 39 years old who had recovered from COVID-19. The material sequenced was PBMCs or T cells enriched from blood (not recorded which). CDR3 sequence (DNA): TGTGCCAGCAGTGACCGGGGACAGGGTGCGACAGATACGCAGTATTTT. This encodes CASSDRGQGATDTQYF.